Below, 9 T cell receptor beta chains from the same sample are listed, as sequenced in a study of CD8+ T cells in alopecia areata. Treatment in this sample: oral pan-JAK inhibitor, 5-10 mg twice daily. cDNA reverse transcribed from extracted RNA served as the sequencing template. Clones were read by immunoSEQ multiplex PCR, and TCRdb kept only the in-frame ones, dropping some. The table shows approximately 210,000 clones, with just over 65% occurring only once. The source material was CD4+ T cells sorted from blood, sampled around week 42, from a patient treated with tofacitinib. Every receptor here comes from a human donor with alopecia areata.

This clone was seen only once. The J gene is TRBJ2-2, the V gene TRBV5-1; the D call may be TRBD1 or TRBD2 (5 bases each). This CDR3 has 16 amino acids. Germline-derived CDR1 and CDR2 are SGHRS and YFSETQ. The V gene lost 2 bases and the J gene lost 5 bases, with 16 bases spanning the gap. CDR3 bases: TGCGCCAGCAGCTTAAAGCCGGGGACGCTGACCGGGGAGCTGTTTTTT. Translated, it gives CASSLKPGTLTGELFF.

CDR3 in amino acids: CASSQVGGNTEAFF. In DNA form, the CDR3 reads TGTGCCAGCAGCCAAGTCGGGGGAAACACTGAAGCTTTCTTT. This chain uses TRBV14 with TRBJ1-1, with D perhaps TRBD1 (5 bases). Germline loops: CDR1 SGHDN, CDR2 FVKESK. V was shortened by 1 base and J by 2 bases, with 8 bases between the two germline ends. The CDR3 runs to 14 residues.

The V and J genes are TRBV7-2 and TRBJ2-3; tentative D call: TRBD2 (6 bases). The CDR3 length is 13 residues. With 5 bases removed from V and 4 bases from J, the gap between germline ends came to 10 bases. In germline, CDR1 is SGHTA, CDR2 FQGNSA. In nucleotides, the CDR3 is TGTGCCAGCAGCCGAGGAGGGTCAGATACGCAGTATTTT. This gives the protein CASSRGGSDTQYF. Full variable domain (rest looked up from reference TRBV7-2 and TRBJ2-3): GAGVSQSPSNKVTEKGKDVELRCDPISGHTALYWYRQSLGQGLEFLIYFQGNSAPDKSGLPSDRFSAERTGGSVSTLTIQRTQQEDSAVYLCASSRGGSDTQYFGPGTRLTVL.

As regards this clone: The junction differs from germline at one of its ends, possibly a read error. V and J are TRBV29-1 and TRBJ2-7; D ambiguous. Germline loops: CDR1 SQVTM, CDR2 ANQGSEA. The CDR3 runs to 11 residues. The CDR3 protein is CSVEVSDEQYF. DNA of the CDR3: TGCAGCGTCGAAGTTAGTGACGAGCAGTACTTC.

The V call is TRBV13, the J call TRBJ2-2; D may be TRBD1 (6 bases). V lost 5 bases and J 4 bases, leaving 17 bases between the germline ends. CDR1 PRHDT and CDR2 FYEKMQ come from the germline V gene (reference sequence). This CDR3 has 16 residues. The CDR3 sequence is CASSTRTEGLTGELFF. The CDR3 DNA reads as TGTGCCAGCAGCACAAGGACAGAGGGCCTCACCGGGGAGCTGTTTTTT.

This clone was picked up a small number of times. The chain recombines TRBV5-1 with TRBJ2-3; possibly TRBD1 or TRBD2 for D (6 bases each). There are 15 residues in the CDR3. Trimming removed 6 bases from V and 1 base from J, with 15 bases in between. Germline assignment: CDR1 SGHRS and CDR2 YFSETQ. The CDR3 nucleotides are TGCGCCAGCACCTCGGAGGGGGACCGCACAGATACGCAGTATTTT. Protein product: CASTSEGDRTDTQYF.

The rearrangement joins TRBV9 to TRBJ2-2; D is ambiguous. The germline V gene encodes CDR1 SGDLS and CDR2 YYNGEE. The CDR3 totals 14 residues. V lost 0 bases and J lost 8, with 11 bases in between. In nucleotides, the CDR3 is TGTGCCAGCAGCGTAGAAGTGGGTATGGGGGAGCTGTTTTTT. This sequence encodes CASSVEVGMGELFF.

The chain recombines TRBV29-1 with TRBJ1-1, with D unresolved. The CDR3 is 11 residues long. V lost 8 bases, J lost 5 bases, and 12 bases lay in between. Germline V gene sequence: CDR1 SQVTM, CDR2 ANQGSEA. Here the CDR3 reads CSLRLATEAFF. In nucleotides, the CDR3 is TGCAGCCTCCGACTTGCGACTGAAGCTTTCTTT.

Only a few counts were recorded for this clone. This rearrangement joins TRBV30 to TRBJ1-5; D uncertain. The length of the CDR3 is 13 residues. Trimming cost V 4 bases and J 5 bases, with 12 bases left between them. Per the germline V gene, CDR1 is GTSNPN and CDR2 is SVGIG (reference sequence). This CDR3 is CAWKGRDDQPQHF. The CDR3 nucleotides read TGTGCCTGGAAAGGTAGGGATGATCAGCCCCAGCATTTT. The complete variable domain, with remaining parts taken from reference TRBV30 and TRBJ1-5, reads SQTIHQWPATLVQPVGSPLSLECTVEGTSNPNLYWYRQAAGRGLQLLFYSVGIGQISSEVPQNLSASRPQDRQFILSSKKLLLSDSGFYLCAWKGRDDQPQHFGDGTRLSIL.